This TCR beta chain was sequenced during a study of shared clonotypes between healthy human individuals. This clone appeared once. Its antigen is unidentified. Germline CDR1 and CDR2: GTSNPN and SVGIG (reference sequence). CDR3 size: 15 residues. Clones were sequenced by immunoSEQ multiplex PCR, and TCRdb holds only the in-frame ones, with some missing. The sample has roughly 2.5 million clones, approximately 90% seen once. Overall study results and limits: Large depth notwithstanding, sorted-subset sequencing proved incomplete by rarefaction.

The origin of this receptor is a man between 18 and 35 years old in good health. The gene calls are TRBV30 and TRBJ2-5; TRBD2 matches 9 bases. The J call is in doubt because the DNA end fits TRBJ2-7 better. The sequencing sample was made of naive CD4+ T cells sorted from blood. Regarding subset: CD45RA+ positively selected. In DNA form, the CDR3 reads TGTGCCTGGAGCCGATTAGTAGCGGGAGCCGACGAGCAGTACTTC. This translates into CAWSRLVAGADEQYF.